This T cell receptor (beta chain) was identified in a study of shared clonotypes between healthy human individuals. As for the study in general: Donors had three CD4 naive, three CD4 memory, two CD8 naive and one CD8 memory plate apiece.

Study outcomes and limitations: With few donors, the genetic and exposure-history diversity represented was limited. Relative to memory subsets, naive subsets generally showed larger estimated richness.

A CD45RA+ naive subset and a CD45RA-negative memory subset were split from CD4+ cells. The germline V and J ends were trimmed by 0 bases and 6 bases, with 7 bases remaining between them. Germline V CDR1 and CDR2: MNHEY, SVGAGI. The CDR3 loop spans 13 amino acids. As regards this clone: Its cognate antigen is unknown.

Clones were sequenced by immunoSEQ multiplex PCR, and TCRdb holds only the in-frame ones, with some missing. The sample gives 2 million to 3 million clones, more than 85% of which show up once; roughly 0.39% is in the top ten. Material for sequencing was naive CD4+ T cells from PBMCs. Noted subset: CD45RA+ positively selected. The chain has TRBV6-5 and TRBJ2-3, with a weak D call TRBD1 (6 bases). The TCR sequence derives from a man aged 18 to 35 in good health. Some clones in this sample may be carry-over from other donors' samples. CDR3 nucleotides: TGTGCCAGCAGTTACTCGGGGGCTGATACGCAGTATTTT. It is translated as CASSYSGADTQYF.